The rows below give T cell receptor beta chains drawn from one sample of a study of blood T cell repertoires in COVID-19. The table came from immunoSEQ multiplex PCR; TCRdb's copy has only in-frame clones and leaves some out. The sample has 210,000 or so clones; about 91% are singletons. Sequencing used peripheral blood. The origin of the receptors is a man aged 25 to 40 with acute or convalescent COVID-19. CDR3s include the opening cysteine and the closing phenylalanine or tryptophan. The D gene is left open where the match is weak.

CDR3 protein	J gene	V gene	D gene
CASSLGGSPLHF	TRBJ1-6	TRBV12-3/TRBV12-4	NA
CASSDTGSKYEQYF	TRBJ2-7	TRBV5-1	NA
CASSLVGTGNTGELFF	TRBJ2-2	TRBV28	TRBD1
CASSFGPGFYNEQFF	TRBJ2-1	TRBV28	NA
CASSGLAGGTDTQYF	TRBJ2-3	TRBV10-1	TRBD2
CASSQSRGRGYTF	TRBJ1-2	TRBV3-1/TRBV3-2	NA
CASSSGHLNTEAFF	TRBJ1-1	TRBV5-1	NA
CASSASTGGGKTQYF	TRBJ2-5	TRBV28	TRBD1
CAWSEQGDEQFF	TRBJ2-1	TRBV30	NA
CASSYIGQGPEAFF	TRBJ1-1	TRBV6-6	TRBD1
CASRFTGELFF	TRBJ2-2	TRBV2	NA
CASSPDTISGNTIYF	TRBJ1-3	TRBV13	NA
CASRDSGGANTDTQYF	TRBJ2-3	TRBV13	TRBD2
CASSDNKGSPLHF	TRBJ1-6	TRBV6-1	NA
CASSAYTEAFF	TRBJ1-1	TRBV10-2	NA
CASSQGTYEQYF	TRBJ2-7	TRBV19	NA
CASSLYSPSRGNQPQHF	TRBJ1-5	TRBV3-1/TRBV3-2	NA
CASRIQGSNQPQHF	TRBJ1-5	TRBV28	NA
CASSPLGANYGYTF	TRBJ1-2	TRBV7-2	NA
CASSYSHRAYEQYF	TRBJ2-7	TRBV6-5	NA
CASSSGEKAFF	TRBJ1-1	TRBV28	NA
CAWTTMGNTIYF	TRBJ1-3	TRBV30	NA
CAINGGADETQYF	TRBJ2-5	TRBV10-3	TRBD2
CASSLASWGAYNEQFF	TRBJ2-1	TRBV7-8	NA
CASSLTGGSPLHF	TRBJ1-6	TRBV10-1	TRBD1
CASSQGAYGYTF	TRBJ1-2	TRBV6-5	TRBD1
CASTPVGQTNTEAFF	TRBJ1-1	TRBV5-5	NA
CASSFRVPEAFF	TRBJ1-1	TRBV28	NA
CASSLGSGNRNSPLHF	TRBJ1-6	TRBV11-2	NA
CASSLQGYEQYF	TRBJ2-7	TRBV11-2	NA
CASNFPAEGHTEAFF	TRBJ1-1	TRBV28	NA
CASSLGDSYSGANVLTF	TRBJ2-6	TRBV5-8	NA
CASRGLGQPQHF	TRBJ1-5	TRBV27	NA
CASSGAQGDRNQPQHF	TRBJ1-5	TRBV6-1	TRBD1
CASSSNFRGAKEKLFF	TRBJ1-4	TRBV27	NA
CASSTSGGRSYEQYF	TRBJ2-7	TRBV5-1	TRBD2
CASSLFGQGRNNEQFF	TRBJ2-1	TRBV28	TRBD1
CASRGTGVHYGYTF	TRBJ1-2	TRBV6-5	TRBD1
CASSLGLSDTQYF	TRBJ2-3	TRBV19	NA
CAWSVLGEASPLHF	TRBJ1-6	TRBV30	NA
CASRRKTGATYEQYF	TRBJ2-7	TRBV28	TRBD1
CASSEVAGTANTGELFF	TRBJ2-2	TRBV10-2	TRBD2
CASSYDRKGETQYF	TRBJ2-5	TRBV6-5	NA
CASSIGPTGVTDTQYF	TRBJ2-3	TRBV19	TRBD1
CASSIRQGYYTF	TRBJ1-2	TRBV19	TRBD1
CASSRTGERYGYTF	TRBJ1-2	TRBV7-9	TRBD1
CASSPTSGGAREQFF	TRBJ2-1	TRBV6-5	TRBD2
CASSRSGSGDNEQFF	TRBJ2-1	TRBV6-2/TRBV6-3	TRBD2
CATQGKANEQFF	TRBJ2-1	TRBV24-1	NA
CASSGGLGFVGELFF	TRBJ2-2	TRBV27	NA
CASKSSNQPQHF	TRBJ1-5	TRBV2	NA
CASSSGEGMRGYTF	TRBJ1-2	TRBV7-2	NA
CASRFGGGYQETQYF	TRBJ2-5	TRBV2	NA
CASSPEQGGNTIYF	TRBJ1-3	TRBV5-1	TRBD1
CASSPGHSQETQYF	TRBJ2-5	TRBV7-3	NA
CSARTGGTQYF	TRBJ2-5	TRBV20-1	NA
CASRQTHTEAFF	TRBJ1-1	TRBV6-5	NA